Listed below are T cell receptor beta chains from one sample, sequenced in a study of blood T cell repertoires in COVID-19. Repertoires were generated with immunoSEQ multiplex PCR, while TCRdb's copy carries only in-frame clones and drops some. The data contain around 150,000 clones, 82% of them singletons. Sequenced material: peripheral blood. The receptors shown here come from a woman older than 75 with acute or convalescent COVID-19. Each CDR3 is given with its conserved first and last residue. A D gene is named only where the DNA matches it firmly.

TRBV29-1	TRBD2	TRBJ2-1	CSVGGRLAGDRYNEQFF	TGCAGCGTTGGAGGAAGACTAGCGGGAGATCGGTACAATGAGCAGTTCTTC
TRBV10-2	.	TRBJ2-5	CASIGSRGGQETQYF	TGCGCCAGCATCGGTTCCAGGGGCGGGCAAGAGACCCAGTACTTC
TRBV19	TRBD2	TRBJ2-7	CASSRREIHNEQYF	TGTGCCAGTAGTCGGCGGGAGATTCACAACGAGCAGTACTTC
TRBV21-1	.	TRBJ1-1	CASSKGLPMNTEAFF	TGTGCCAGCAGCAAAGGGCTGCCCATGAACACTGAAGCTTTCTTT
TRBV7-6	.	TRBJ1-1	CASSSGRAVTEAFF	TGTGCCAGCAGCTCCGGCAGGGCGGTAACTGAAGCTTTCTTT
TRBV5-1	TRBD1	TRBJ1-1	CASSLLGQGETGAFF	TGCGCCAGCAGCTTGTTGGGACAGGGAGAGACGGGAGCTTTCTTT
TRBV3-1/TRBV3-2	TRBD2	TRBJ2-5	CASSQTGTSRGETQYF	TGTGCCAGCAGCCAAACCGGGACTAGCAGGGGTGAGACCCAGTACTTC
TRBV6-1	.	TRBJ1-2	CASSEFRTNYGYTF	TGTGCCAGCAGTGAGTTCAGGACTAACTATGGCTACACCTTC
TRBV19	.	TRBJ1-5	CASSTLTYDTDQPQHF	TGTGCCAGTAGTACCCTTACGTATGACACAGATCAGCCCCAGCATTTT
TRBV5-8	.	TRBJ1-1	CASSLDDRDTEAFF	TGTGCCAGCAGCTTGGACGACCGGGACACTGAAGCTTTCTTT
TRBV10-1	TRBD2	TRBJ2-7	CASSPSGSSYEQYF	TGCGCCAGCAGTCCTAGCGGGAGCTCCTACGAGCAGTACTTC
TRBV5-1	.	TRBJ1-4	CASSLDRNEKLFF	TGCGCCAGCAGCTTGGACAGAAATGAAAAACTGTTTTTT
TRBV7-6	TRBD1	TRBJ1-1	CASHPKTGANTEAFF	TGTGCCAGCCACCCAAAAACAGGGGCGAACACTGAAGCTTTCTTT
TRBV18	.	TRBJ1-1	CASSRERNTEAFF	TGTGCCAGCTCACGAGAGAGGAACACTGAAGCTTTCTTT
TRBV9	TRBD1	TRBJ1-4	CASSVADRGNEKLFF	TGTGCCAGCAGCGTTGCAGACAGGGGTAATGAAAAACTGTTTTTT
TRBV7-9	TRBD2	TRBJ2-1	CASSLGRWREALNEQFF	TGTGCCAGCAGCTTAGGGCGCTGGCGGGAGGCTCTCAATGAGCAGTTCTTC
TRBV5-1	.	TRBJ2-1	CASSLEGRQEQFF	TGCGCCAGCAGCTTGGAGGGCAGACAGGAGCAGTTCTTC
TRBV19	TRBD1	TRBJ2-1	CASSKGATQYNEQFF	TGTGCCAGTAGTAAGGGGGCTACCCAATACAATGAGCAGTTCTTC
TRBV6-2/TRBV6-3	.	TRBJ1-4	CASSYSSGSGGEKLFF	TGTGCCAGCAGTTACTCCTCCGGCTCCGGGGGTGAAAAACTGTTTTTT
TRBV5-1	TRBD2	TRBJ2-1	CASSLIAGEDEQFF	TGCGCCAGCAGTCTTATAGCGGGAGAGGATGAGCAGTTCTTC
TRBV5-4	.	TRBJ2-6	CASSLAGDGANVLTF	TGTGCCAGCAGCTTGGCAGGGGACGGGGCCAACGTCCTGACTTTC
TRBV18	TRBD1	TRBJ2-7	CASSPGQGGSEQYF	TGTGCCAGCTCACCCGGACAGGGGGGGTCCGAGCAGTACTTC
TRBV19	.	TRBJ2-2	CASSGEAGNTGELFF	TGTGCCAGTAGTGGTGAGGCGGGGAACACCGGGGAGCTGTTTTTT
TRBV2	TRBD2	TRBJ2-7	CASSETSGTYEQYF	TGTGCCAGCAGTGAAACTAGCGGGACCTACGAGCAGTACTTC
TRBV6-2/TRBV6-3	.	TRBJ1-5	CASSRQYRENQPQHF	TGTGCCAGCAGCCGTCAGTACAGGGAGAATCAGCCCCAGCATTTT
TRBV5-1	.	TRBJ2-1	CASSWIVSGTYNEQFF	TGCGCCAGCAGCTGGATTGTTAGCGGAACCTACAATGAGCAGTTCTTC
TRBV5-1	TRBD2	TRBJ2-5	CASSKRLAGETQYF	TGCGCCAGCAGCAAAAGACTAGCCGGGGAGACCCAGTACTTC
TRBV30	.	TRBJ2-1	CAWRGLGGSYNEQFF	TGTGCCTGGAGGGGCCTGGGGGGCTCCTACAATGAGCAGTTCTTC
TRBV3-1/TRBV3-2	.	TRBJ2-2	CASSQEQGRGRTGELFF	TGTGCCAGCAGCCAAGAACAGGGACGAGGGAGAACCGGGGAGCTGTTTTTT
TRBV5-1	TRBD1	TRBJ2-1	CASSPMTGDNEQFF	TGCGCCAGCAGCCCAATGACAGGGGACAATGAGCAGTTCTTC
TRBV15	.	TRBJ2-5	CATSRGWGLGQETQYF	TGTGCCACCAGCAGAGGTTGGGGCTTGGGCCAAGAGACCCAGTACTTC
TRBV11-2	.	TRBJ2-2	CASSLDDKNTGELFF	TGTGCCAGCAGCTTAGATGACAAGAACACCGGGGAGCTGTTTTTT
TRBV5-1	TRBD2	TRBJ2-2	CASSPETGGAFGAGELFF	TGCGCCAGCAGCCCCGAAACGGGAGGGGCGTTTGGCGCCGGGGAGCTGTTTTTT